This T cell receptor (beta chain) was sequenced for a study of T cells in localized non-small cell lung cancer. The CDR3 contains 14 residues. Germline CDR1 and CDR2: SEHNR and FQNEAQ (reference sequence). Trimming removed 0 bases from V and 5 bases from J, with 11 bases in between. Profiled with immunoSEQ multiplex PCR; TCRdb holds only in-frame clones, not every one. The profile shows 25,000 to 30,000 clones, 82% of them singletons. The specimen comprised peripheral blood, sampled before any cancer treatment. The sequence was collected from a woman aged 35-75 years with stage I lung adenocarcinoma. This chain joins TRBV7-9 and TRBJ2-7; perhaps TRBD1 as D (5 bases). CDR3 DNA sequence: TGTGCCAGCAGCTTAGCGTTTGGGGCTAACGAGCAGTACTTC. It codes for CASSLAFGANEQYF.